This TCR beta chain was retrieved from a study of T cell responses to AZD1222 COVID-19 vaccine (TCRdb year 2021). For context, the study as a whole: AZD1222 recipients whose second dose came at about 4 weeks and those whose second dose came at about 12 weeks were combined into one group, since spike-specific TCR depth and breadth did not differ between the two schedules. Trial participants were enrolled by age into 18-55, 56-69 and 70-plus year subgroups, with about 150, 27 and 61 TCR-sequenced participants respectively. TCR sequencing was performed for over 230 trial participants, of whom about 200 were given two doses of AZD1222 and some 25 were given two doses of MenACWY control vaccine.

The CDR3 regions of human TCRbeta chains were analyzed by immunosequencing. The authors' analysis ran thus. Repertoire TCRs were checked for matches against a reference library of SARS-CoV-2-specific TCRs that had been generated using the MIRA antigen-specificity platform. Breadth was defined as the fraction of unique TCRs that were SARS-CoV-2-associated. Depth was defined as the fraction of total T cells that were SARS-CoV-2-associated. Using the MIRA data, each spike-specific TCR was mapped to the spike region that the TCR reacts to and placed in a CD4 or CD8 class. Log10-transformed breadth and depth values were compared by one-way ANOVA with Sidak's multiple comparisons tests. What TCRdb holds here is the immuneACCESS table cut down to in-frame rearrangements. Part of the clones is not present; checked against another copy, under half of the missing clones reflect an unresolved V gene, and the others are unexplained. For V, J and clone size, that table is used; D and trimming come from the DNA. Present in this sample are tens of thousands of clones, around 83% of which were seen just once. 10% to 15% of the sample rests with the top ten.

In the case of this clone: No cognate antigen has been identified for it. No much larger clone is present one base from it, and per-base qualities are unavailable.

Study-wide conclusions, independent of this receptor: The whole spike protein was spanned by vaccine-associated CD4 TCRs, and dominant responses were seen in regions 160-218 and 743-854. Only five to seven AZD1222 recipients were SARS-CoV-2 seropositive at baseline, limiting conclusions about previously exposed vaccinees. Spike-specific TCR breadth and depth rose significantly after two AZD1222 doses compared with day 0 and with MenACWY recipients. In the small 56-69-year group, the increase in depth fell short of significance, most likely because of low power. Because no samples from the day 14 peak response were available, repertoires could be characterized only after the peak T cell response. Participants were mostly white British and included more females than males, and it was suggested by the authors that clonal diversity may have been underestimated. Reportedly, close to half of the unique spike-specific TCRs recognized epitopes lying outside the regions that are mutated in the B.1.351 and B.1.1.7 variants.

The intended sense of this specimen's time point label: baseline before first vaccination. The vaccinee samples were drawn from two UK trials, COV001 and COV002, one of which was a single-blind randomized controlled phase 2/3 trial testing AZD1222 (ChAdOx1 nCoV-19) in healthy adults. Trial participant PBMC samples were collected at day 0 and day 28 after the second dose for TCRbeta chain sequencing. The starting material was peripheral blood, obtained on day 0 of AZD1222 vaccination. This receptor was obtained from an adult in good health.

The CDR3 amino acid sequence is: CASKGGTGADTQYF. Here is the DNA: TGTGCCAGCAAGGGGGGGACAGGTGCTGATACGCAGTATTTT. The sequence links TRBV2 to TRBJ2-3; D gene: possibly TRBD1, on 8 matching bases. The CDR3 runs 14 amino acids, cysteine and phenylalanine included. Only the CDR3 portion is preserved as DNA: 42 bases, with reading frame beginning at the first base. CDR1 SNHLY and CDR2 FYNNEI were looked up in the germline V gene. V was cut back by 7 bases and J by 6 bases, leaving a gap of 17 bases between them.